Listed below are T cell receptor beta chains from one sample, sequenced in a study of T cells after posttransplantation cyclophosphamide. Sequenced by immunoSEQ multiplex PCR; TCRdb stores in-frame clones only, minus some. The repertoire holds roughly 10,000 clones, with 80% to 90% as singletons. The source material was PBMCs, sampled around 450 days after allogeneic stem cell transplant with calcineurin inhibitor and methotrexate. These receptors were collected from a male patient between 45 and 59 years old who received an allogeneic stem cell transplant from an unrelated donor, was CMV-positive, and had chronic GVHD only. Some of these T cells may belong to the graft donor. Both conserved end residues are part of each CDR3. The D gene is left open where the match is weak. Not all rows give a size; the values are once, few, many and, for expanded clones, a class.

cdr3_nt cdr3_aa clone_size v_call d_call j_call
TGTGCCAGCAGTTGGCAGGGGGCGGGCAATCAGCCCCAGCATTTT CASSWQGAGNQPQHF - TRBV6-5 TRBD1 TRBJ1-5
TGTGCCAGCAGCCCCCCGGGAGCGGGAATCCGGTATACGCAGTATTTT CASSPPGAGIRYTQYF - TRBV7-9 TRBD2 TRBJ2-3
TGTGCCAGTAGTTCTGGACAGGGGGTAAACAATGAGCAGTTCTTC CASSSGQGVNNEQFF - TRBV19 TRBD1 TRBJ2-1
TGTGCTAGCAGGGAAAGACTAGCGGGGGGGCCACCCTACAATGAGCAGTTCTTC CASRERLAGGPPYNEQFF - TRBV2 TRBD2 TRBJ2-1
TGTGCCAGCAGCTCATACAGGGAGAACACCGGGGAGCTGTTTTTT CASSSYRENTGELFF - TRBV7-6 - TRBJ2-2
TGTGCCAGCAGGGGGCCTAACTATGGCTACACCTTC CASRGPNYGYTF once TRBV6-6 - TRBJ1-2
TGTGCCAGCAGCGCAGAAGAGACCCAGTACTTC CASSAEETQYF - TRBV11-2 - TRBJ2-5
TGCGCCAGCAGCCCTGGAGGCAGGGGGTCCACTGAAGCTTTCTTT CASSPGGRGSTEAFF - TRBV5-1 TRBD1 TRBJ1-1
TGTGCCAGCAGCCGCCCGGAGGGGACAGGGTACACCGGGGAGCTGTTTTTT CASSRPEGTGYTGELFF - TRBV7-9 TRBD1 TRBJ2-2
TGTGCCAGCAGTGATACGGACAGCGAAGCTTTCTTT CASSDTDSEAFF - TRBV2 - TRBJ1-1
TGTGCCAGCAGTAACACAGGGCCAGATACGCAGTATTTT CASSNTGPDTQYF - TRBV2 - TRBJ2-3
TGTGCCAGCAGCGTAGTAGCAGGGCGGGAGCTGTTTTTT CASSVVAGRELFF - TRBV9 - TRBJ2-2
TGTGCCAGCAGCCCCCGGGACAGGGGGTACGAGCAGTACTTC CASSPRDRGYEQYF - TRBV13 TRBD1 TRBJ2-7
TGTGCCAGCAGTCTCTCTAGCGGGAGTATATACGAGCAGTACTTC CASSLSSGSIYEQYF - TRBV28 TRBD2 TRBJ2-7
TGTGCCAGCAGCTTCCGGGGGGGTGAGGAGACCCAGTACTTC CASSFRGGEETQYF - TRBV7-7 TRBD2 TRBJ2-5
TGTGCCAGCAGCTTATCTACAGGGGGAAACACTGAAGCTTTCTTT CASSLSTGGNTEAFF medium-sized TRBV7-2 TRBD1 TRBJ1-1
TGTGCCAGCACAGGGACAGGGGGCACTGAAGCTTTCTTT CASTGTGGTEAFF once TRBV2 TRBD1 TRBJ1-1
TGTGCCAGCAGTTCTCCCCCCGGGGGGCCGCAAGAGACCCAGTACTTC CASSSPPGGPQETQYF - TRBV27 - TRBJ2-5
TGTGCCAGCAGTGTGACGGGGACTGAAGCTTTCTTT CASSVTGTEAFF - TRBV2 - TRBJ1-1
TGTGCCAGCAACGGGGGGGGCTCTGGTACAGATACGCAGTATTTT CASNGGGSGTDTQYF - TRBV28 TRBD2 TRBJ2-3
TGTGCCAGCAGCCCATTTATACGGGATGACTACGAGCAGTACTTC CASSPFIRDDYEQYF - TRBV4-2 - TRBJ2-7
TGCGCCAGCAGCCAGGGCGATGAGCAGTTCTTC CASSQGDEQFF - TRBV4-3 - TRBJ2-1
TGTGCCATCAGTGAGGTGGGCGGAAAAAGCGGCTACACAGATACGCAGTATTTT CAISEVGGKSGYTDTQYF - TRBV10-3 - TRBJ2-3
TGTGCCAGCAGTTCCCCTCCCGGGAGGGTGACGAATGAGCAGTTCTTC CASSSPPGRVTNEQFF - TRBV28 TRBD2 TRBJ2-1
TGTGCCAGCAGTGAGCATGGGACAGTCTACAATGAGCAGTTCTTC CASSEHGTVYNEQFF once TRBV25-1 TRBD1 TRBJ2-1
TGTGCCAGCAGCTTACAGACCGGACACTTTATATATGAGCAGTTCTTC CASSLQTGHFIYEQFF once TRBV7-2 - TRBJ2-1
TGTGCCAGCAGACGGACAGGGGGTTTCAACGAGCAGTACTTC CASRRTGGFNEQYF - TRBV25-1 TRBD1 TRBJ2-7
TGTGCCAGCAGTTCTGACAAATCTTGGGCTGGCTACACCTTC CASSSDKSWAGYTF - TRBV27 - TRBJ1-2
TGCGCCACCTCAGGGGGGCAGCCAGATACGCAGTATTTT CATSGGQPDTQYF - TRBV5-1 - TRBJ2-3
TGTGCCAGCAGCTCTGGGACAGACCACCTGGAAAACATTCAGTACTTC CASSSGTDHLENIQYF - TRBV7-3 TRBD1 TRBJ2-4
TGTGCCATCAGTGGGGAACAGGGGGCGGGAGAGCAGTACTTC CAISGEQGAGEQYF - TRBV10-3 TRBD1 TRBJ2-7